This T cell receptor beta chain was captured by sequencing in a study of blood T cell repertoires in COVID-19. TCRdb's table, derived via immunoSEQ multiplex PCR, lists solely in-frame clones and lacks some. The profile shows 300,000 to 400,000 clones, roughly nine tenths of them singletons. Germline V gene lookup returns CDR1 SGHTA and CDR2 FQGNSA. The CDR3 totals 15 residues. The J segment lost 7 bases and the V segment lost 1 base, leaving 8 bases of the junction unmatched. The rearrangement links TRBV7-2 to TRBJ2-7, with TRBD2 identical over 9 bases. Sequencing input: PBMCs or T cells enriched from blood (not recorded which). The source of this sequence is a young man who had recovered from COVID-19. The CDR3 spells CASSLELAGVGEQYF. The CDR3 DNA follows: TGTGCCAGCAGCTTAGAGTTAGCGGGAGTGGGTGAGCAGTACTTC.